These 20 T cell receptor beta chains share one sample of origin, sequenced in a study of CD8+ T cells in alopecia areata. Stated treatment: oral pan-JAK inhibitor, 5-10 mg twice daily. Reverse transcribed after extraction, RNA yielded cDNA as the sequencing template. Repertoires were generated with immunoSEQ multiplex PCR, while TCRdb's copy carries only in-frame clones and drops some. This sample has over 150,000 clones; less than 70% occur once, and the top ten carry 10% to 11%. This specimen was CD8+ T cells sorted from blood, taken at week 24, from a patient treated with tofacitinib. The source is a human donor with alopecia areata.

The chain carries TRBV5-1 and TRBJ1-2; 9 bases map to TRBD1. CDR3 length equals 16 residues. Germline CDR1 SGHRS, CDR2 YFSETQ. Trimming took 1 base from V and 6 from J; bases not matched to a gene: 10. DNA of the CDR3: TGCGCCAGCAGCTTGAGGATCTGGACAGGGGCAGATGGCTACACCTTC. Encoded protein: CASSLRIWTGADGYTF.

This clone was counted a few times. The V and J genes are TRBV6-5 and TRBJ1-1, with D possibly TRBD1 on 5 matching bases. CDR1 MNHEY and CDR2 SVGAGI come from the germline V gene. This CDR3 is 11 amino acids long. V was cut by 10 bases and J by 8 bases, with 14 bases left in between. The CDR3 DNA reads TGTGCCACTTTAACAGGTCCCGAAGCTTTCTTT. Amino acids: CATLTGPEAFF.

This clone was seen just once. This chain uses TRBV27 with TRBJ2-7, with D possibly being TRBD2 (6 bases). Looked up from germline, CDR1 is MNHEY and CDR2 is SMNVEV (reference sequence). This CDR3 is 16 amino acids long. V was clipped by 8 bases and J by 6 bases, with 26 bases between them. The CDR3 bases are TGTGCCAGCTCTTGGGTAGGGTCGGCGGGACTCGGCGAGCAGTACTTC. Its protein product is CASSWVGSAGLGEQYF.

This clone was counted a few times. J is TRBJ2-7 and V is TRBV29-1; D assignment may be TRBD1 or TRBD2 (5 bases each). The V gene lost 1 base and the J gene lost 0 bases, with 13 bases spanning the gap. The CDR3 loop spans 15 amino acids. The germline V gene has CDR1 SQVTM and CDR2 ANQGSEA. CDR3 in DNA: TGCAGCGTTGAAGGAGGGGACCTACCCTCCTACGAGCAGTACTTC. Protein: CSVEGGDLPSYEQYF.

The V gene is TRBV15, the J gene TRBJ2-1; TRBD2 agrees at 9 bases. CDR3 size: 14 residues. V gave up 3 bases and J gave up 10 bases; unmatched junction bases: 7. Germline CDR1 is LNHNV and CDR2 is YYDKDF (reference sequence). CDR3 in amino acids: CATSRSGGYFEQFF. The CDR3 DNA reads TGTGCCACCAGCAGGAGCGGGGGGTACTTCGAGCAGTTCTTC.

This clone was found once. The chain recombines TRBV29-1 with TRBJ1-2, with D possibly matching TRBD1 (6 bases). The CDR3 spans 13 residues. The germline V gene has CDR1 SQVTM and CDR2 ANQGSEA. Trimming shortened V by 5 bases and J by 2 bases, and 12 bases separated the two germline ends. Here the CDR3 reads CSVRGGPNYGYTF. In DNA, the CDR3 is TGCAGCGTTCGAGGGGGACCGAACTATGGCTACACCTTC.

Worth noting for this clone: Additional DNA sequences in this sample encode the identical CDR3. The CDR3 region is CAWTLGGNTEAFF. DNA of the CDR3: TGTGCCTGGACCCTCGGCGGGAACACTGAAGCTTTCTTT. The V and J genes are TRBV30 and TRBJ1-1; D uncertain. V was pared by 4 bases and J by 1 base, with 10 bases between. Germline values: CDR1 GTSNPN, CDR2 SVGIG (reference sequence). The CDR3 sequence is 13 residues long.

The chain has TRBV7-6 and TRBJ2-2; 14 bases are shared with TRBD2. The CDR3 extends over 19 amino acids. The trim removed 0 bases at V and 2 bases at J, leaving 5 bases unmatched. Germline values: CDR1 SGHVS, CDR2 FNYEAQ. This CDR3 is CASSLAGTSGGQNTGELFF. The CDR3 DNA follows: TGTGCCAGCAGCTTAGCCGGGACTAGCGGGGGTCAAAACACCGGGGAGCTGTTTTTT.

V usage is TRBV27 and J usage is TRBJ1-2, with D possibly matching TRBD1 (6 bases). The CDR3 spans 13 residues. Trimming stripped 4 bases from V and 5 bases from J, with 11 bases between. Per the germline V gene, CDR1 is MNHEY and CDR2 is SMNVEV (reference sequence). This chain's CDR3 is CASSSGRGYGYTF. The CDR3 DNA reads TGTGCCAGCAGTTCAGGCAGGGGATATGGCTACACCTTC.

This rearrangement joins TRBV6-5 to TRBJ1-2, with D maybe TRBD1 (5 bases). Germline loops: CDR1 MNHEY, CDR2 SVGAGI. The CDR3 covers 13 residues. V was cut by 5 bases and J by 6 bases, with 13 bases left in between. The CDR3 here is CASSNSGIHGYTF. The DNA for the CDR3 is TGTGCCAGCAGTAATTCAGGGATCCATGGCTACACCTTC.

The chain links TRBV12-5 to TRBJ1-2; tentatively, D is TRBD1 (5 bases). Germline CDR1 reads LGHNT; CDR2 reads FRNRAP. The CDR3 runs 13 residues. V was clipped by 2 bases and J by 7 bases, with 11 bases between them. CDR3 loop: CASGLPGNGGYTF. The CDR3, as DNA: TGTGCTAGTGGTTTGCCAGGGAATGGTGGCTACACCTTC.

The V call is TRBV27, the J call TRBJ1-4; possible D gene TRBD1, 6 bases. The CDR3 is 17 amino acids. Between the trimmed V and J ends, which lost 0 bases and 7 bases, there was a span of 18 bases. Germline V lookup: CDR1 MNHEY, CDR2 SMNVEV (reference sequence). For the CDR3, the DNA is TGTGCCAGCAGTTTATCGTATTCACAGGGAACTCGTGAAAAACTGTTTTTT. Residues: CASSLSYSQGTREKLFF. Together with reference TRBV27 and TRBJ1-4, the CDR3 gives the full variable domain: EAQVTQNPRYLITVTGKKLTVTCSQNMNHEYMSWYRQDPGLGLRQIYYSMNVEVTDKGDVPEGYKVSRKEKRNFPLILESPSPNQTSLYFCASSLSYSQGTREKLFFGSGTQLSVL.

V usage is TRBV9 and J usage is TRBJ1-3; D remains unclear. CDR3 length: 13 amino acids. With 5 bases removed from V and 0 bases from J, the gap between germline ends came to 6 bases. The V gene's germline CDR1 is SGDLS and CDR2 YYNGEE. In nucleotides, the CDR3 is TGTGCCAGCAGACCCATCTCTGGAAACACCATATATTTT. Translated: CASRPISGNTIYF.

V usage is TRBV30 and J usage is TRBJ2-7; possibly TRBD1 for D (8 bases). Germline assignment: CDR1 GTSNPN and CDR2 SVGIG (reference sequence). The CDR3 covers 17 residues. Deletions cut 5 bases from V and 3 bases from J, with 26 bases between. The CDR3 loop is CAWDPGQVGGPYYEQYF. The CDR3 nucleotides read TGTGCCTGGGATCCGGGACAGGTCGGGGGGCCCTACTACGAGCAGTACTTC.

The chain has TRBV9 and TRBJ2-1, with a possible D match to TRBD1 (6 bases). V lost 0 bases, J lost 8 bases, and 12 bases lay in between. This CDR3 comprises 14 residues. Germline-derived CDR1 and CDR2 are SGDLS and YYNGEE. The CDR3 protein is CASSVAGTSDEQFF. As DNA, the CDR3 is TGTGCCAGCAGCGTAGCTGGGACAAGCGATGAGCAGTTCTTC.

The J gene is TRBJ1-1, the V gene TRBV6-5; 7 positions agree with TRBD1. With V trimmed by 6 bases and J by 3 bases, 4 bases remained unmatched. Germline CDR1 reads MNHEY; CDR2 reads SVGAGI. This CDR3 is built from 13 residues. CDR3 nucleotides: TGTGCCAGCAGGGTGACAGGGTACACTGAAGCTTTCTTT. Protein: CASRVTGYTEAFF.

The J gene is TRBJ2-7, the V gene TRBV5-6; D call uncertain. The germline V gene has CDR1 SGHDT and CDR2 YYEEEE. This CDR3 has 14 amino acids. The V end lost 0 bases, the J end lost 0 bases, and 7 bases lay between the germline ends. CDR3 in DNA: TGTGCCAGCAGCTTGGGACACAGCTCCTACGAGCAGTACTTC. Residues: CASSLGHSSYEQYF. Looking up the rest from reference TRBV5-6 and TRBJ2-7 gives the full variable domain: DAGVTQSPTHLIKTRGQQVTLRCSPKSGHDTVSWYQQALGQGPQFIFQYYEEEERQRGNFPDRFSGHQFPNYSSELNVNALLLGDSALYLCASSLGHSSYEQYFGPGTRLTVT.

The table lists this clone with a few counts. The gene calls are TRBV2 and TRBJ1-2, with D maybe TRBD1 (6 bases). Trimming shortened V by 1 base and J by 8 bases, and 17 bases separated the two germline ends. The germline V gene encodes CDR1 SNHLY and CDR2 FYNNEI. The CDR3 runs 15 residues. CDR3 in DNA: TGTGCCAGCAGTGAAGAGGTACAGGGCTCGGAAGGCTACACCTTC. Amino acid sequence: CASSEEVQGSEGYTF.

V and J are TRBV2 and TRBJ2-3, with 8 bases fitting TRBD1. CDR1 is SNHLY, CDR2 FYNNEI, per germline. Trimming took 5 bases from V and 4 from J; bases not matched to a gene: 5. The CDR3 contains 14 residues. CDR3 nucleotide sequence: TGTGCCAGCAGTCGGACAGGGATAGCAGATACGCAGTATTTT. It codes for CASSRTGIADTQYF.

The rearrangement links TRBV5-1 to TRBJ2-2; weak D call: TRBD1 (5 bases). The CDR3 runs to 15 residues. Per the germline V gene, CDR1 is SGHRS and CDR2 is YFSETQ. Trimming took off 0 bases at V and 4 bases at J, with 10 bases between the two ends. This chain's CDR3 is CASSLVDSGTGELFF. The CDR3 DNA reads TGCGCCAGCAGCTTGGTCGACAGTGGCACCGGGGAGCTGTTTTTT.